Shown below are 14 T cell receptor beta chains from a single sample sequenced in a study of T cells after yellow fever vaccination. TCRdb fed the 5' RACE reads into MiXCR, producing one record per CDR3 protein. Among about 360,000 distinct CDR3 sequences, approximately 5.7% were seen once, and the ten largest hold approximately 16%. The input for sequencing was PBMCs, taken 5 days after the yellow fever booster vaccination. These TCRs come from a man younger than 45 who received the YFV17D yellow fever vaccine.

This clonotype was recorded many times. J is TRBJ2-5 and V is TRBV7-2; D gene ambiguous. V lost 4 bases and J lost 4, with 10 bases in between. The CDR3 is 13 amino acids. The V gene's germline CDR1 is SGHTA and CDR2 FQGNSA. The CDR3 DNA is TGTGCCAGCAGCTCAAGTCCCCCAGAGACCCAGTACTTC. Amino acids: CASSSSPPETQYF.

The V call is TRBV6-1, the J call TRBJ1-2, with D maybe TRBD1 (6 bases). The CDR3 length is 13 residues. Germline V gene data show CDR1 as MNHNS and CDR2 as SASEGT. Trimming left V 8 bases short and J 10 bases short, with 20 bases between. The CDR3: CASGLGAGLIYTF. The CDR3 bases are TGTGCCAGCGGGCTGGGGGCCGGCCTCATCTACACCTTC.

This clonotype was observed at least ten times. J is TRBJ2-7 and V is TRBV7-9; 8 positions match TRBD2. The J segment lost 2 bases and the V segment lost 4 bases, leaving 10 bases of the junction unmatched. The CDR3 length is 16 residues. Germline V gene sequence: CDR1 SEHNR, CDR2 FQNEAQ (reference sequence). CDR3 sequence: CASSYPGGETTYEQYF. The CDR3 DNA is TGTGCCAGCAGCTACCCGGGGGGGGAGACGACCTACGAGCAGTACTTC. Filled out from reference TRBV7-9 and TRBJ2-7, the complete variable domain reads DTGVSQNPRHKITKRGQNVTFRCDPISEHNRLYWYRQTLGQGPEFLTYFQNEAQLEKSRLLSDRFSAERPKGSFSTLEIQRTEQGDSAMYLCASSYPGGETTYEQYFGPGTRLTVT.

This clonotype was counted many times. The genes are TRBV12-3 or TRBV12-4 and TRBJ1-1; D is uncertain. V was pared by 2 bases and J by 1 base, with 17 bases between. The CDR3 contains 17 residues. The CDR3 DNA reads as TGTGCCAGCAGTTTAAGTTGGGGATTATCGGGGAACACTGAAGCTTTCTTT. Its translation is CASSLSWGLSGNTEAFF.

The table lists this clonotype with many counts. The germline gene is not matched at one end of the junction; a read error may be the cause. The chain employs TRBV29-1 and TRBJ2-5; D is possibly TRBD1 (5 bases). This CDR3 has 13 residues. Germline assignment: CDR1 SQVTM and CDR2 ANQGSEA. This chain's CDR3 is CSVEDSNSWTQYF. The CDR3 bases are TGCAGCGTCGAAGACAGCAACAGTTGGACCCAGTACTTC.

This clonotype showed up just a few times. The chain couples TRBV3-1 to TRBJ2-2; D gene ambiguous. CDR1 is LGHDT, CDR2 YNNKEL, per germline (reference sequence). The V end lost 4 bases, the J end lost 6 bases, and 12 bases lay between the germline ends. There are 14 residues in the CDR3. The CDR3 region is CASSPLGQAGELFF. Here the CDR3 DNA reads TGTGCCAGCAGCCCACTCGGCCAAGCCGGGGAGCTGTTTTTT.

This clonotype was seen repeatedly, ten times or more. The chain uses TRBV6-2 or TRBV6-3 and TRBJ2-7; TRBD1 or TRBD2 may be the D gene (6 bases each). CDR3 size: 15 residues. CDR1 MNHEY and CDR2 SVGEGT come from the germline V gene. The ends were cut back, 0 bases at V and 3 bases at J, with 12 bases in the middle. The chain's CDR3 is CASSYSLEGDYEQYF. CDR3 bases: TGTGCCAGCAGTTACTCGCTGGAGGGGGACTACGAGCAGTACTTC.

This clonotype was seen more than once but under ten times. The J gene is TRBJ2-7, the V gene TRBV24-1; the D gene is possibly TRBD1 (5 bases). The germline V and J ends were trimmed by 6 bases and 7 bases, with 15 bases remaining between them. The germline V gene encodes CDR1 KGHDR and CDR2 SFDVKD. There are 13 residues in the CDR3. The CDR3 DNA is TGTGCCACCAGTTTGGGGCGAGTGGGGGAGCAGTACTTC. Its protein is CATSLGRVGEQYF.

This clonotype was counted between two and nine times. The V call is TRBV12-3 or TRBV12-4, the J call TRBJ1-1; no definite D call. V lost 4 bases to trimming and J lost 1 base, with 13 bases between them. The CDR3 runs 15 residues. The CDR3 DNA sequence: TGTGCCAGCAGTTGGCCCGGTCAAGGGAACACTGAAGCTTTCTTT. Translating gives CASSWPGQGNTEAFF.

J is TRBJ1-2 and V is TRBV6-2 or TRBV6-3; 11 nucleotides align to TRBD1. The CDR3 consists of 13 residues. The V and J ends lost 8 bases and 8 bases, in that order; junction bases with no gene match: 7. The V gene's germline CDR1 is MNHEY and CDR2 SVGEGT. The CDR3: CASADRGRRGYTF. CDR3 coding DNA: TGTGCCAGCGCGGACAGGGGGCGAAGAGGCTACACCTTC.

This clonotype was seen a few times. This chain uses TRBV1 with TRBJ2-3; the listed D gene, TRBD2, was not tested against the DNA. TRBV1 is described as a pseudogene. The CDR3 length is 15 residues. The CDR3 sequence: CTSSQAGGPGDTQYF. CDR3 bases: TGCACCAGCAGCCAAGCGGGAGGGCCGGGAGATACGCAGTATTTT.

A few counts support this clonotype. J is TRBJ2-3 and V is TRBV29-1; TRBD2 is a possible D gene (5 bases). There are 13 residues in the CDR3. Per germline, CDR1 SQVTM and CDR2 ANQGSEA. V was trimmed by 5 bases and J by 2 bases, leaving 11 bases between them. CDR3 DNA sequence: TGCAGCGTTCGACGGGGAGACACAGATACGCAGTATTTT. It translates to CSVRRGDTDTQYF.

V gene TRBV20-1 combines with J gene TRBJ2-1; tentative D call: TRBD2 (5 bases). With 5 bases removed from V and 6 bases from J, the gap between germline ends came to 8 bases. Germline values: CDR1 DFQATT, CDR2 SNEGSKA (reference sequence). CDR3 length: 11 residues. The CDR3 here is CSAPGFNEQFF. In DNA form, the CDR3 reads TGCAGTGCTCCGGGGTTCAATGAGCAGTTCTTC.

Only a few counts were recorded for this clonotype. The V gene is TRBV18, the J gene TRBJ2-2; 11 bases match TRBD1. Unmatched junction bases numbered 8, after V lost 0 bases and J lost 5 bases. The CDR3 has 18 amino acids. Germline values: CDR1 KGHSH, CDR2 LQKENI. CDR3 region: CASSPPGQGDRRTGELFF. Written as DNA, the CDR3 is TGTGCCAGCTCACCACCGGGACAGGGGGATCGTCGAACCGGGGAGCTGTTTTTT.